This TCR beta chain was obtained from a study of T cells in Graves' hyperthyroidism and ophthalmopathy. Findings of the study overall: Appearing also in blood were most of the thyroid clonotypes expanded above 0.001.

Orbital computed tomography, thyroid ultrasound, serum thyroxine and TRAb, and clinical symptoms together informed the diagnoses. RNA transcripts provided the source from which TCR beta CDR3 regions were amplified. The TCR CDR3 first-round RT-PCR relied on the HTBI primer set. TCRdb fed the multiplex PCR reads into MiXCR, producing one record per CDR3 protein. The sample lists 690,000 or so distinct CDR3 sequences; about 17% were seen once. This CDR3 is built from 16 residues. V trimming: 4 bases; J trimming: 0 bases; junction bases outside the gene matches: 9. Germline V gene lookup returns CDR1 SGDLS and CDR2 YYNGEE. This clonotype was observed a handful of times. The target antigen is unknown.

The chain carries TRBV9 and TRBJ2-5; 7 bases match TRBD2. Source material: blood. This clonotype originated in a woman aged 50 to 65 with Graves' hyperthyroidism that later progressed to Graves' ophthalmopathy. CDR3 sequence reads: CASSLGTKPYQETQYF. DNA for the CDR3: TGTGCCAGCAGCCTAGGGACTAAGCCGTACCAAGAGACCCAGTACTTC. Looking up the rest from reference TRBV9 and TRBJ2-5 gives the full variable domain: DSGVTQTPKHLITATGQRVTLRCSPRSGDLSVYWYQQSLDQGLQFLIQYYNGEERAKGNILERFSAQQFPDLHSELNLSSLELGDSALYFCASSLGTKPYQETQYFGPGTRLLVL.